Below, 32 T cell receptor beta chains from the same sample are listed, as sequenced in a study of chemoradiotherapy in HPV16-positive cancers. Only in-frame clones appear in the TCRdb table, and some are missing; sequencing was by immunoSEQ multiplex PCR. Of just under 5,000 clones listed, approximately 95% were seen once; the top ten hold about 3.2%. The sample consisted of tumor tissue, taken from a patient who underwent chemoradiotherapy. Every receptor here comes from a human donor with HPV-associated anogenital cancer.

The chain has TRBV11-1 and TRBJ2-3, with no clear D. The CDR3 spans 15 residues. The ends were cut back, 5 bases at V and 6 bases at J, with 18 bases in the middle. The V gene's germline CDR1 is SGHAT and CDR2 FQDESV (reference sequence). The CDR3, as DNA: TGTGCCAGCAGCCTTGCCAACCTAATTCAGGATACGCAGTATTTT. This codes for CASSLANLIQDTQYF.

The chain is built from TRBV4-3 and TRBJ2-7; 9 nucleotides agree with TRBD1. This CDR3 spans 15 amino acids. Germline CDR1 and CDR2: LGHNA and YSLEER. V lost 2 bases and J lost 6; bases outside the gene matches: 8. CDR3 sequence: CASSQSTGGSLEQYF. DNA for the CDR3: TGCGCCAGCAGCCAAAGTACAGGGGGCTCCCTCGAGCAGTACTTC.

The chain links TRBV7-9 to TRBJ1-3; D unresolved. Germline CDR1 reads SEHNR; CDR2 reads FQNEAQ (reference sequence). CDR3 size: 14 residues. V was trimmed by 4 bases and J by 4 bases, leaving 11 bases between them. The CDR3 loop is CASSSIRYGNTIYF. The CDR3, as DNA: TGTGCCAGCAGCTCCATTCGATACGGAAACACCATATATTTT.

This clone was picked up one time. V gene TRBV5-1 combines with J gene TRBJ2-7, with 7 bases matching TRBD1. CDR1 is SGHRS, CDR2 YFSETQ, per germline. V lost 9 bases, J lost 6 bases, and 12 bases stayed unmatched. The CDR3 is made up of 13 amino acids. DNA of the CDR3: TGCGCCACCACAGCAGGGGGAGAGGGCGAGCAGTACTTC. It translates to CATTAGGEGEQYF.

The chain is built from TRBV4-1 and TRBJ1-4; no firm D call. Trimming took 0 bases from V and 3 from J, leaving 14 bases between them. The CDR3 is 17 residues long. Germline loops: CDR1 MGHRA, CDR2 YSYEKL. CDR3 in DNA: TGCGCCAGCAGCCAAGAAAGCCCGCGGGTGGCTAATGAAAAACTGTTTTTT. Encoded protein: CASSQESPRVANEKLFF.

This clone has a single count. The genes are TRBV18 and TRBJ1-2, with 9 nucleotides matching TRBD1. J was trimmed by 6 bases and V by 5 bases; bases with no gene match: 4. CDR3 length: 13 residues. Germline values: CDR1 KGHSH, CDR2 LQKENI. Written as DNA, the CDR3 is TGTGCCAGCTCATCGCGGACAGGGGATGGCTACACCTTC. It encodes CASSSRTGDGYTF.

The chain combines TRBV9 with TRBJ1-1, with D unclear. This CDR3 comprises 13 residues. V lost 0 bases, J lost 8 bases, and 11 bases lay in between. CDR1 SGDLS and CDR2 YYNGEE come from the germline V gene. The CDR3 bases are TGTGCCAGCAGCGTAGGGGCTGGGCGCGAAGCTTTCTTT. Translating it yields CASSVGAGREAFF.

V gene TRBV4-3 combines with J gene TRBJ2-7; 14 nucleotides align to TRBD2. J lost 2 bases, V lost 8 bases, and 14 bases had no gene match. The germline V gene encodes CDR1 LGHNA and CDR2 YSLEER. The CDR3 loop spans 18 amino acids. CDR3 loop: CASRKSGTSGGKAYEQYF. Written as DNA, the CDR3 is TGCGCCAGCCGGAAATCCGGGACTAGCGGGGGTAAAGCCTACGAGCAGTACTTC.

The chain carries TRBV12-5 and TRBJ1-5, with 7 bases that match TRBD1. The trim removed 1 base at V and 4 bases at J, leaving 10 bases unmatched. The CDR3 runs 17 residues. Germline values: CDR1 LGHNT, CDR2 FRNRAP. The CDR3: CASGLGLNRGENQPQHF. DNA of the CDR3: TGTGCTAGTGGTTTGGGCCTAAACAGGGGTGAGAATCAGCCCCAGCATTTT.

This chain links TRBV11-3 with TRBJ1-1; D call uncertain. The CDR3 extends over 13 amino acids. V was pared by 3 bases and J by 3 bases, with 8 bases between. In germline, CDR1 is SGHNT, CDR2 YENEEA. In DNA, the CDR3 is TGTGCCAGCAGCTTGGGGATGGACACTGAAGCTTTCTTT. It translates to CASSLGMDTEAFF.

The chain is built from TRBV30 and TRBJ2-1, with 7 positions matching TRBD1. From germline, CDR1 is GTSNPN and CDR2 SVGIG (reference sequence). The CDR3 extends over 15 amino acids. J was trimmed by 5 bases and V by 2 bases; bases with no gene match: 9. The CDR3 nucleotides read TGTGCCTGGAGTCCGACAGGGTGGCCCCACAATGAGCAGTTCTTC. Residues: CAWSPTGWPHNEQFF.

This clone is a singleton in its sample. This chain links TRBV5-6 with TRBJ2-2; 9 bases fit TRBD1. The CDR3 length is 17 residues. Germline assignment: CDR1 SGHDT and CDR2 YYEEEE. J was trimmed by 6 bases and V by 0 bases; bases with no gene match: 9. The CDR3 sequence: CASSLDRGRVIAGELFF. DNA for the CDR3: TGTGCCAGCAGCTTGGACAGGGGGCGGGTTATCGCCGGGGAGCTGTTTTTT.

The chain uses TRBV6-5 and TRBJ2-3; D is uncertain. There are 15 residues in the CDR3. The V end was cut by 2 bases, the J end by 5 bases, with 14 bases between. From germline, CDR1 is MNHEY and CDR2 SVGAGI. CDR3 nucleotide sequence: TGTGCCAGCAGTTACGGATATACAGTGGGAGATACGCAGTATTTT. As protein: CASSYGYTVGDTQYF.

J is TRBJ1-2 and V is TRBV5-8, with D maybe TRBD1 (6 bases). This CDR3 region has 11 residues. Trimming shortened V by 3 bases and J by 9 bases, and 9 bases separated the two germline ends. The germline V gene has CDR1 SGHTS and CDR2 YDEGEE. CDR3 region: CASSSRGSYTF. As DNA, the CDR3 is TGTGCCAGCAGCTCCAGGGGAAGCTACACCTTC.

The rearrangement joins TRBV7-9 to TRBJ1-2, with TRBD1 identical over 8 bases. This CDR3 has 13 residues. The V gene end was trimmed by 5 bases and the J gene end by 3 bases; junction bases not matched to a gene: 2. Germline V lookup: CDR1 SEHNR, CDR2 FQNEAQ (reference sequence). The CDR3 region is CASSLGQDYGYTF. CDR3 DNA sequence: TGTGCCAGCAGCCTGGGACAGGACTATGGCTACACCTTC. The variable domain in full, with the rest retrieved from reference TRBV7-9 and TRBJ1-2, is DTGVSQNPRHKITKRGQNVTFRCDPISEHNRLYWYRQTLGQGPEFLTYFQNEAQLEKSRLLSDRFSAERPKGSFSTLEIQRTEQGDSAMYLCASSLGQDYGYTFGSGTRLTVV.

This rearrangement joins TRBV7-6 to TRBJ2-6; weak D call: TRBD2 (6 bases). Germline V gene lookup returns CDR1 SGHVS and CDR2 FNYEAQ. This CDR3 is 15 amino acids long. Between the trimmed V and J ends, which lost 10 bases and 2 bases, there was a span of 15 bases. The CDR3 protein is CATNRPGAGANVLTF. The CDR3 DNA reads TGTGCCACCAACCGTCCGGGGGCTGGGGCCAACGTCCTGACTTTC. Complete variable domain (other parts from reference TRBV7-6 and TRBJ2-6): GAGVSQSPRYKVTKRGQDVALRCDPISGHVSLYWYRQALGQGPEFLTYFNYEAQQDKSGLPNDRFSAERPEGSISTLTIQRTEQRDSAMYRCATNRPGAGANVLTFGAGSRLTVL.

This chain joins TRBV12-5 and TRBJ1-2, with a possible D match to TRBD1 (6 bases). The CDR3 consists of 15 residues. Germline V gene data show CDR1 as LGHNT and CDR2 as FRNRAP. Trimming stripped 1 base from V and 7 bases from J, with 16 bases between. CDR3 sequence reads: CASGLEQGVGSGYTF. CDR3 bases: TGTGCTAGTGGTTTGGAACAGGGTGTGGGAAGTGGCTACACCTTC.

The chain uses TRBV11-2 and TRBJ2-5; D might be TRBD1 (6 bases). The CDR3 has 14 amino acids. Trimming left V 1 base short and J 3 bases short, with 9 bases between. Germline CDR1 SGHAT, CDR2 FQNNGV. The CDR3 region has the DNA TGTGCCAGCAGCTTAGGGACAGTCGAAGAGACCCAGTACTTC. It encodes CASSLGTVEETQYF.

J is TRBJ2-7 and V is TRBV7-9; 10 nucleotides align to TRBD1. The J segment lost 5 bases and the V segment lost 3 bases, leaving 4 bases of the junction unmatched. CDR3 size: 14 residues. The germline gives CDR1 SEHNR, CDR2 FQNEAQ (reference sequence). This chain's CDR3 is CASSLGQGSNEQYF. As DNA, the CDR3 is TGTGCCAGCAGCTTGGGACAGGGGTCAAACGAGCAGTACTTC.

The V call is TRBV29-1, the J call TRBJ1-1; TRBD1 is a possible D gene (5 bases). The CDR3 has 12 amino acids. V shed 7 bases and J shed 0 bases, with 9 bases lying between them. Germline V CDR1 and CDR2: SQVTM, ANQGSEA. The CDR3 sequence is CSADRVNTEAFF. The CDR3 DNA is TGCAGCGCCGACAGAGTGAACACTGAAGCTTTCTTT.

J is TRBJ2-1 and V is TRBV5-6; 14 bases fit TRBD2. Germline CDR1 is SGHDT and CDR2 is YYEEEE. The CDR3 has 19 amino acids. V lost 4 bases, J lost 1 base, and 10 bases stayed unmatched. The CDR3 loop reads CASSPLGLAGEDSYNEQFF. The CDR3, as DNA: TGTGCCAGCAGCCCCTTGGGACTAGCGGGGGAGGATTCCTACAATGAGCAGTTCTTC.

By sample fraction, this clone is hyperexpanded. The chain is built from TRBV27 and TRBJ1-1, with D unclear. CDR1 MNHEY and CDR2 SMNVEV come from the germline V gene (reference sequence). The CDR3 sequence is 13 residues long. Trimming pared 0 bases from V and 7 bases from J, leaving 9 bases between. CDR3 in amino acids: CASSLSLASEAFF. CDR3 nucleotide sequence: TGTGCCAGCAGTTTATCGTTGGCCAGTGAAGCTTTCTTT.

The rearrangement uses TRBV27 and TRBJ1-1; D not certain. V was clipped by 5 bases and J by 8 bases, with 15 bases between them. CDR3 length: 13 amino acids. Per the germline V gene, CDR1 is MNHEY and CDR2 is SMNVEV (reference sequence). The CDR3 spells CASSRELGWEAFF. CDR3 DNA: TGTGCCAGCAGTCGCGAATTGGGGTGGGAAGCTTTCTTT.

This clone was seen once. V usage is TRBV29-1 and J usage is TRBJ2-2; D uncertain. The germline V gene has CDR1 SQVTM and CDR2 ANQGSEA. The V and J ends lost 4 bases and 2 bases respectively, with 14 bases between them. The CDR3 extends over 15 amino acids. The DNA for the CDR3 is TGCAGCGTTGTCTGGGCCAGTAGTAACACCGGGGAGCTGTTTTTT. It specifies CSVVWASSNTGELFF.

The chain combines TRBV4-2 with TRBJ2-2; 10 bases map to TRBD2. This CDR3 region has 16 residues. CDR1 is LGHNA, CDR2 YNFKEQ, per germline. The trim removed 4 bases at V and 6 bases at J, leaving 8 bases unmatched. For the CDR3, the DNA is TGTGCCAGCAGCCCCCGCGACCTAGCGGGAGCCGGGGAGCTGTTTTTT. This translates into CASSPRDLAGAGELFF.

The rearrangement links TRBV7-9 to TRBJ2-7; D is unresolved. Germline assignment: CDR1 SEHNR and CDR2 FQNEAQ (reference sequence). CDR3 length equals 12 residues. The V end was cut by 4 bases, the J end by 6 bases, with 10 bases between. CDR3 coding DNA: TGTGCCAGCAGCTCCACTCCGGGCGAGCAGTACTTC. This translates into CASSSTPGEQYF.

The chain has TRBV6-5 and TRBJ1-2, with a weak D call TRBD1 (6 bases). Trimming left V 2 bases short and J 6 bases short, with 16 bases between. CDR1 is MNHEY, CDR2 SVGAGI, per germline. CDR3 size: 15 residues. This chain's CDR3 is CASSYLRDTVDGYTF. CDR3 bases: TGTGCCAGCAGTTACCTCCGGGACACGGTAGATGGCTACACCTTC.

The chain employs TRBV7-3 and TRBJ2-3, with D unresolved. V was pared by 2 bases and J by 2 bases, with 14 bases between. The CDR3 is 16 residues long. Looked up from germline, CDR1 is SGHTA and CDR2 is FQGTGA. Here the CDR3 reads CASSLGSYVHTDTQYF. The CDR3 DNA is TGTGCCAGCAGCTTAGGTTCATACGTACACACAGATACGCAGTATTTT.

This clone was observed once. The V and J genes are TRBV10-3 and TRBJ1-1, with a tentative D call TRBD1 (5 bases). V shed 0 bases and J shed 4 bases, with 9 bases lying between them. Germline V CDR1 and CDR2: ENHRY, SYGVKD. The CDR3 runs 14 residues. CDR3 nucleotides: TGTGCCATCAGTGAGTCAGAGGGGACCACTGAAGCTTTCTTT. It codes for CAISESEGTTEAFF.

CDR3 amino acids: CASFPGFNSPLHF. CDR3 DNA: TGTGCCAGCTTTCCGGGCTTTAATTCACCCCTCCACTTT. This rearrangement joins TRBV2 to TRBJ1-6; no clear D gene. CDR1 and CDR2 (germline): SNHLY, FYNNEI. The CDR3 contains 13 residues. The V end lost 8 bases, the J end lost 6 bases, and 11 bases lay between the germline ends.

V is TRBV5-1 and J is TRBJ1-2, with D perhaps TRBD1 (6 bases). This CDR3 region has 15 residues. Germline V gives CDR1 SGHRS, CDR2 YFSETQ. The V gene lost 0 bases and the J gene lost 4 bases, with 13 bases spanning the gap. The CDR3 coding sequence is TGCGCCAGCAGCTTGGGTGATGGGGGCGGCTATGGCTACACCTTC. Encoded protein: CASSLGDGGGYGYTF.

The chain uses TRBV28 and TRBJ1-2; tentatively, D is TRBD1 (6 bases). The CDR3 sequence is 18 residues long. V gave up 5 bases and J gave up 3 bases, with 25 bases separating them. Germline CDR1 is MDHEN and CDR2 is SYDVKM. Written as DNA, the CDR3 is TGTGCCAGCAGTCCCTTTAATCACGCCCGAGGGGGACACTATGGCTACACCTTC. Protein product: CASSPFNHARGGHYGYTF.